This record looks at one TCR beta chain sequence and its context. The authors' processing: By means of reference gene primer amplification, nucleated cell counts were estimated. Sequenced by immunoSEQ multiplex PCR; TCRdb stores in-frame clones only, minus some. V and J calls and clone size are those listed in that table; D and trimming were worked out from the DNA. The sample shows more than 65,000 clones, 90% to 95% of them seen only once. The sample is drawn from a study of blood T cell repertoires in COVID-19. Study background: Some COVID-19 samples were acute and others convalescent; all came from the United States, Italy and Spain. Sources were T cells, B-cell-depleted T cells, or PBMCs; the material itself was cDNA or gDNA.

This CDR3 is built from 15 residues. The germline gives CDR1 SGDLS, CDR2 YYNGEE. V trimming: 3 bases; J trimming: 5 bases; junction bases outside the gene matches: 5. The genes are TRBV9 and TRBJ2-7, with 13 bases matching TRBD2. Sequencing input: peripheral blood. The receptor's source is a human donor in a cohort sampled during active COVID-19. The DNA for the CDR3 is TGTGCCAGCAGCGGGACTAGCGGGGGAGATGACGAGCAGTACTTC. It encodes CASSGTSGGDDEQYF.